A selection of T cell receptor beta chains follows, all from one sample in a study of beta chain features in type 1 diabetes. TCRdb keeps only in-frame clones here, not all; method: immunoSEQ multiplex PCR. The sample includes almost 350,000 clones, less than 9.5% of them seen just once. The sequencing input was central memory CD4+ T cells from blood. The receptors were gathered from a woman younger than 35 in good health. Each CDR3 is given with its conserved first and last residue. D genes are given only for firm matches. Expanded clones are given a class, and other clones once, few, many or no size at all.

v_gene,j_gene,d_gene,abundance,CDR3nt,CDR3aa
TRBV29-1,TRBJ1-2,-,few,TGCAGCGTTGTTTGGGTTAAAAAGGTCGGAAACTATGGCTACACCTTC,CSVVWVKKVGNYGYTF
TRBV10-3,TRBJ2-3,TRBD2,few,TGTGCCATCAGTCTAGCGGGAGGACCAGATACGCAGTATTTT,CAISLAGGPDTQYF
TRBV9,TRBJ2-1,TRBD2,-,TGTGCCAGCAGCCTTAGCGGGAACTCCTACAATGAGCAGTTCTTC,CASSLSGNSYNEQFF
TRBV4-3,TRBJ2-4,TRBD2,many,TGCGCCAGCAGCCAAGGACTAGCGGTAGCCAAAAACATTCAGTACTTC,CASSQGLAVAKNIQYF
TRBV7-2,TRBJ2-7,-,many,TGTGCCAGCAGCGCTACAGGGTTGGGTGTGTTCGAGCAGTACTTC,CASSATGLGVFEQYF
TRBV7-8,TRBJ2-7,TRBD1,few,TGTGCCAGCAGCTTGGGGACAGGGGGTTTTGAGCAGTACTTC,CASSLGTGGFEQYF
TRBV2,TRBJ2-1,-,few,TGTGCCAGCAGTGATGCCGGTCCCGCGGGCAATGAGCAGTTCTTC,CASSDAGPAGNEQFF
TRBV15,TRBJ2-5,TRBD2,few,TGTGCCACCAGCAGAGTTCCTAGCGGGAGGGAGACCCAGTACTTC,CATSRVPSGRETQYF
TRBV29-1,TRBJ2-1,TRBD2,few,TGCAGCGTTGCGAGGCGGGAGGGCGACAATGAGCAGTTCTTC,CSVARREGDNEQFF
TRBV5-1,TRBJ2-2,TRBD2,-,TGCGCCAGCAGCTTACTAGCGGCTAACACCGGGGAGCTGTTTTTT,CASSLLAANTGELFF
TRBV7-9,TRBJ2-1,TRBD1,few,TGTGCCAGCAGCTTAGGCAAGGGGGCTAACAATGAGCAGTTCTTC,CASSLGKGANNEQFF
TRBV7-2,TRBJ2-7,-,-,TGTGCCAGCAGGCGAGCCTACGAGCAGTACTTC,CASRRAYEQYF
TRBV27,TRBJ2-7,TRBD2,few,TGTGCCAGCAAACCGGGACTAGCGTATACCTACGAGCAGTACTTC,CASKPGLAYTYEQYF
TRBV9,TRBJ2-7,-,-,TGTGCCAGCAGCCCAGAAAGGGGGGGGTTCCCCTACGAGCAGTACTTC,CASSPERGGFPYEQYF
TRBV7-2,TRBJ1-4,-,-,TGTGCCAGCAGCTTAGTGGGCAGCCTTGAAAAACTGTTTTTT,CASSLVGSLEKLFF
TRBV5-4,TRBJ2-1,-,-,TGTGCCAGCAGCTTGGACAGTAACAATGAGCAGTTCTTC,CASSLDSNNEQFF
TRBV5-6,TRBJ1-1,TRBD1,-,TGTGCCAGCAGCATACGGGACAGGAACACTGAAGCTTTCTTT,CASSIRDRNTEAFF
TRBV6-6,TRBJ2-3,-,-,TGTGCCAGCAGTTCGTACACAGATACGCAGTATTTT,CASSSYTDTQYF
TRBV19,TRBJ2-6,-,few,TGTGCCAGTAGTCTCTTAGGGCAGGGTCGCTCTGGGGCCAACGTCCTGACTTTC,CASSLLGQGRSGANVLTF
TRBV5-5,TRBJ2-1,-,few,TGTGCCAGCAGCGTGGGGATCGGCACGCAAACCAATGAGCAGTTCTTC,CASSVGIGTQTNEQFF
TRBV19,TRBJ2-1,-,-,TGTGCCACTAATGCAGGGACCGAATACAATGAGCAGTTCTTC,CATNAGTEYNEQFF
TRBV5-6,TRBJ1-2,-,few,TGTGCCAGCAGCTTGGATGCCTATGGCTACACCTTC,CASSLDAYGYTF
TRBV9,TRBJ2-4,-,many,TGTGCCAGCAGCCGGGACTTAAAAAACATTCAGTACTTC,CASSRDLKNIQYF
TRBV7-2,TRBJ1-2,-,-,TGTGCCAGCAGCCCGTCGAGACAGATTGGCTACACCTTC,CASSPSRQIGYTF
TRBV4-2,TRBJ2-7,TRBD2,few,TGTGCCAGCAGACAAATAGCGGGAATGGGGGGCTACGAGCAGTACTTC,CASRQIAGMGGYEQYF
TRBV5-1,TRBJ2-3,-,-,TGCGCCAGCAGCGATGGGCGGGCAGATACGCAGTATTTT,CASSDGRADTQYF
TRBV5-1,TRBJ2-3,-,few,TGCGCCAGCAGCACCGGGCTGGGGGTCACAGATACGCAGTATTTT,CASSTGLGVTDTQYF
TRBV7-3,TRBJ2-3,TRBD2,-,TGTGCCAGCAGCTCCGGACTAGTAGCAGATACGCAGTATTTT,CASSSGLVADTQYF
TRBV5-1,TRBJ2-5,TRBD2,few,TGCGCCAGCAGCTCCGGGAGGCTTGAGACCCAGTACTTC,CASSSGRLETQYF
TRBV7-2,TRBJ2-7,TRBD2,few,TGTGCCAGCAGCTCCGGGACTAGCGGCTCCTACGAGCAGTACTTC,CASSSGTSGSYEQYF
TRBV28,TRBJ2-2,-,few,TGTGCCAGCCTGGCGGCAGGGACCGGGGAGCTGTTTTTT,CASLAAGTGELFF
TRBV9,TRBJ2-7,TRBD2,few,TGTGCCAGCAGCGTAAGTTCAGGGACTACCTACGAGCAGTACTTC,CASSVSSGTTYEQYF
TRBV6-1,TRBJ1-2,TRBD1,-,TGTGCCAGCAGTGAATCCCTCTACGCCCGGACAGGGAGCATACGCTACACCTTC,CASSESLYARTGSIRYTF
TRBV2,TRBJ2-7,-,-,TGTGCCAGCAGTAAAGCTATAGCCCGAGGCGGCGAGCAGTACTTC,CASSKAIARGGEQYF
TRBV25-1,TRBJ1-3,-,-,TGTGCCAGCAGTGAATATATTAGGGGGTACGGAAACACCATATATTTT,CASSEYIRGYGNTIYF
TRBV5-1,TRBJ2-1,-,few,TGCGCCAGCAGCTTGGAGAGGGGTATACACAATGAGCAGTTCTTC,CASSLERGIHNEQFF
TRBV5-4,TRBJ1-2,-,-,TGTGCCAGCAGCTTTGCACAGGGAGAAGGCTACACCTTC,CASSFAQGEGYTF
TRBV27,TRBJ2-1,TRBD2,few,TGTGCCAGCAGTTTCTATTCCAGCGGGAGGGACAATGAGCAGTTCTTC,CASSFYSSGRDNEQFF
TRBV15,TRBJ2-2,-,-,TGTGCCACCAGCAGAGGTTGGGCGAAGGCCGGGGAGCTGTTTTTT,CATSRGWAKAGELFF
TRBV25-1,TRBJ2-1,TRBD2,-,TGTGCCAGCAGTGAATCCCGTAGCGGGAGTTCCTACAATGAGCAGTTCTTC,CASSESRSGSSYNEQFF
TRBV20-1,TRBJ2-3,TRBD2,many,TGCAGTGCTATCAAGCGGGAGGGGCATTTT,CSAIKREGHF
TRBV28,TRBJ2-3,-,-,TGTGCCAGCAGTTTCCCTCAACTAGTGGGGTTGGATACGCAGTATTTT,CASSFPQLVGLDTQYF
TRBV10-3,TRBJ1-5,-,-,TGTGCCATCAGTGTCGGAGGCAATCAGCCCCAGCATTTT,CAISVGGNQPQHF
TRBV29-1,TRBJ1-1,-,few,TGCAGCGTTGAGGCACAGGGTCTTGAAGCTTTCTTT,CSVEAQGLEAFF
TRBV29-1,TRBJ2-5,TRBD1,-,TGCAGCGTTGAGGGGACAGGGGAGACCCAGTACTTC,CSVEGTGETQYF
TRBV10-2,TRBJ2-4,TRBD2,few,TGCGCCAGCAGTCGGGGGGAAGGAAACATTCAGTACTTC,CASSRGEGNIQYF
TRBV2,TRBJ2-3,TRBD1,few,TGTGCCAGAGAAGTGGGACAGGGGGCAGATACGCAGTATTTT,CAREVGQGADTQYF
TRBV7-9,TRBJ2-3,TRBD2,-,TGTGCCAGCAGCGCCGGGGGGAGCGGCCTAAGCACAGATACGCAGTATTTT,CASSAGGSGLSTDTQYF
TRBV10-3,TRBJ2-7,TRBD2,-,TGTGCCATCAGCCCGGGACTATCCTCCTACGAGCAGTACTTC,CAISPGLSSYEQYF
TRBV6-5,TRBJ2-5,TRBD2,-,TGTGCCAGCAGTTATGGGGCGGGAGTGGAGACCCAGTACTTC,CASSYGAGVETQYF
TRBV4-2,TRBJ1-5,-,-,TGTGCCAGCAGCCTCCAGCCGAATCAGCCCCAGCATTTT,CASSLQPNQPQHF
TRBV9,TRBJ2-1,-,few,TGTGCCAGCAGCGTAGAATTGGGGAATGAGCAGTTCTTC,CASSVELGNEQFF
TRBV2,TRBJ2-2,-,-,TGTGCCATCATAACCGGGGAGCTGTTTTTT,CAIITGELFF
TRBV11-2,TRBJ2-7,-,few,TGTGCCAGCAGCTTAGGGCCGGGAATGTACGAGCAGTACTTC,CASSLGPGMYEQYF
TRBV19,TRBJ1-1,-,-,TGTGCCAGTAGCCCCGTGGCCGGACGGCCTGAAGCTTTCTTT,CASSPVAGRPEAFF